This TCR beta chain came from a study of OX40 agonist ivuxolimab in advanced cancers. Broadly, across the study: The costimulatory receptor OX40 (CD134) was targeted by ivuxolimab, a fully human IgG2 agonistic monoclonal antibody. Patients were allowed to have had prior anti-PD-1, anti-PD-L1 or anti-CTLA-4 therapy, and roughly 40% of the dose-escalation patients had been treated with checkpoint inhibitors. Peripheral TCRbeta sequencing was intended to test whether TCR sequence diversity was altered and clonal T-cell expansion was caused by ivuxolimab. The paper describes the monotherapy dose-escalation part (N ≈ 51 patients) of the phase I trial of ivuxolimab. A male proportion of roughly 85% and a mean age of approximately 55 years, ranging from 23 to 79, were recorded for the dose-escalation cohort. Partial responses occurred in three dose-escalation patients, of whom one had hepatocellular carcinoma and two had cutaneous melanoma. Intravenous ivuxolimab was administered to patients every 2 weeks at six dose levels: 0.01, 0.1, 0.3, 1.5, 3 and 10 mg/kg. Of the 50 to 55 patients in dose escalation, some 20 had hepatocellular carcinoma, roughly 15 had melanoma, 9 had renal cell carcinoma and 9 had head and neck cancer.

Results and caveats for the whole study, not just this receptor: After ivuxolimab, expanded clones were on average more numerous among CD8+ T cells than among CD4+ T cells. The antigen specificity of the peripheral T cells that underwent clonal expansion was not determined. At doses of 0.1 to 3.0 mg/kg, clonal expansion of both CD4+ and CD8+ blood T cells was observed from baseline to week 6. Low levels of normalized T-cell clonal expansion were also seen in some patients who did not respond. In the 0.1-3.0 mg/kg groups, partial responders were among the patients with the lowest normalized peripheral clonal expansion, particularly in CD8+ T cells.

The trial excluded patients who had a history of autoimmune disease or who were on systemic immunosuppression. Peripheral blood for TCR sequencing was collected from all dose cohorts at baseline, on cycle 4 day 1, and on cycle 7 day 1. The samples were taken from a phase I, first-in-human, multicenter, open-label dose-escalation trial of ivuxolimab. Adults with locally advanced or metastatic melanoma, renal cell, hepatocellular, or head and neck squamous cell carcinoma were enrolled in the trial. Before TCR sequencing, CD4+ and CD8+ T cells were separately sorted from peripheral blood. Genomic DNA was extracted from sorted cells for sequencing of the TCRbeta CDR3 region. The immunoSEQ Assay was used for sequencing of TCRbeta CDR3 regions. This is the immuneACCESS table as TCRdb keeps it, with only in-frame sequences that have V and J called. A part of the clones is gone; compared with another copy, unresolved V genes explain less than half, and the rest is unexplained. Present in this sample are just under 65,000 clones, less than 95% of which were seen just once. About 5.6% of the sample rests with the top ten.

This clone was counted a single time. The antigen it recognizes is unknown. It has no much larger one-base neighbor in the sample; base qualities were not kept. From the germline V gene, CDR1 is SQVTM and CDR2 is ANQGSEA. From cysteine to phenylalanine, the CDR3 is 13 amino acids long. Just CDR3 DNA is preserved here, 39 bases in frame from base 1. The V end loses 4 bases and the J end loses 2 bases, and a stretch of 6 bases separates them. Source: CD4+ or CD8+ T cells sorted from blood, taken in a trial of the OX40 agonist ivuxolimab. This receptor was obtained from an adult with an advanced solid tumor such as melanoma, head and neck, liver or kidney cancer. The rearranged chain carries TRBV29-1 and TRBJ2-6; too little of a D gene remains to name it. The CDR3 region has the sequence CSVGHAGANVLTF. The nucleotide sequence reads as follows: TGCAGCGTTGGACACGCTGGGGCCAACGTCCTGACTTTC.